The next 6 T cell receptor beta chains were all read from a single sample in a study of vaccination and CD4 T cells after COVID-19. The antigens of these receptors remain unknown. Noted treatment: approximately 11-day PBMC culture with coronavirus spike peptide pools or control peptides (ViraFEST assay). An Oncomine TCR Beta short-read assay was used to sequence the DNA from cultured CD4+ T cells. TCRdb passed the PCR reads through MiXCR, listing each CDR3 protein once. The sample carries around 13,000 distinct CDR3 sequences, roughly 48% recorded once. What was sequenced was CD4+ T cells from blood, cultured in vitro. Source of these receptors: a human donor who had recovered from COVID-19.

This chain links TRBV6-1 with TRBJ1-1; tentatively, D is TRBD1 (5 bases). The CDR3 runs to 13 residues. The V end lost 8 bases, the J end lost 1 base, and 11 bases lay between the germline ends. Per the germline V gene, CDR1 is MNHNS and CDR2 is SASEGT. The CDR3 loop is CASRKTENTEAFF. The CDR3 nucleotides are TGTGCCAGCCGAAAGACAGAGAACACTGAAGCTTTCTTT.

This chain links TRBV29-1 with TRBJ2-5; 8 nucleotides align to TRBD1. V dropped 7 bases and J dropped 5; count of bases not matched to a gene: 6. The CDR3 consists of 12 residues. Germline CDR1 reads SQVTM; CDR2 reads ANQGSEA. The CDR3 DNA follows: TGCAGCGGACAGGGGTACAGGGAGACCCAGTACTTC. Translating gives CSGQGYRETQYF.

The chain carries TRBV12-3 or TRBV12-4 and TRBJ2-7; TRBD1 aligns across 8 bases. The CDR3 sequence is 15 residues long. The junction had 7 bases not matched to a gene; V was cut back by 3 bases and J by 3 bases. The CDR3 DNA reads TGTGCCAGCAGTTTTTCAGGGGGCGCGGGCTACGAGCAGTACTTC. Translation: CASSFSGGAGYEQYF.

V is TRBV7-9 and J is TRBJ1-4, with 9 nucleotides matching TRBD1. The ends lost 1 base at V and 7 bases at J; junction bases unmatched: 1. The CDR3 covers 14 residues. Germline V CDR1 and CDR2: SEHNR, FQNEAQ (reference sequence). CDR3 in DNA: TGTGCCAGCAGCTTAGTGGGACAGGGTGAAAAACTGTTTTTT. Its translation is CASSLVGQGEKLFF.

The J gene is TRBJ2-4, the V gene TRBV6-1, with 7 nucleotides matching TRBD2. The J segment lost 6 bases and the V segment lost 6 bases, leaving 8 bases of the junction unmatched. The CDR3 length is 14 residues. CDR1 is MNHNS and CDR2 is SASEGT in the germline V gene. CDR3 in amino acids: CASRLAGEGNIQYF. DNA of the CDR3: TGTGCCAGCAGGCTCGCGGGAGAGGGAAACATTCAGTACTTC.

This chain links TRBV27 with TRBJ2-2; a possible D gene is TRBD2 (6 bases). The CDR3 extends over 15 amino acids. The germline V and J ends were trimmed by 5 bases and 7 bases, with 17 bases remaining between them. Germline lookup yields CDR1 MNHEY and CDR2 SMNVEV (reference sequence). CDR3: CASSPRRVEGGELFF. CDR3 nucleotide sequence: TGTGCCAGCAGTCCACGGCGGGTGGAGGGCGGGGAGCTGTTTTTT.